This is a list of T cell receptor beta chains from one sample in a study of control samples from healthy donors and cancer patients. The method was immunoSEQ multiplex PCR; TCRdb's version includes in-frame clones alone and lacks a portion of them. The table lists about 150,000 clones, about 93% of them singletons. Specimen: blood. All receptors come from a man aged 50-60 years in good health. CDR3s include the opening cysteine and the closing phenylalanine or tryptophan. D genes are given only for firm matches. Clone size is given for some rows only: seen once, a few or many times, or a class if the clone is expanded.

CDR3 DNA: TGTGCCAGTAGTTCACGGACAGGGGATAGCAATCAGCCCCAGCATTTT; CDR3 protein: CASSSRTGDSNQPQHF; V gene: TRBV19; D gene: TRBD1; J gene: TRBJ1-5; clone size: -
CDR3 DNA: TGTGCCTGTCGGGAGTCAGCAGATACGCAGTATTTT; CDR3 protein: CACRESADTQYF; V gene: TRBV30; D gene: -; J gene: TRBJ2-3; clone size: -
CDR3 DNA: TGTGCCAGCAGTGACCCTCAGGGACAGGCCAAGAACACTGAAGCTTTCTTT; CDR3 protein: CASSDPQGQAKNTEAFF; V gene: TRBV6-1; D gene: TRBD1; J gene: TRBJ1-1; clone size: -
CDR3 DNA: TGTGCCAGCAGCCCAAGGACAGGGTTAGGGACCCAGTACTTC; CDR3 protein: CASSPRTGLGTQYF; V gene: TRBV9; D gene: TRBD1; J gene: TRBJ2-5; clone size: -
CDR3 DNA: TGTGCCATCCGTGCAGCAAGCACAGATACGCAGTATTTT; CDR3 protein: CAIRAASTDTQYF; V gene: TRBV10-3; D gene: -; J gene: TRBJ2-3; clone size: -
CDR3 DNA: TGTGCCAGCAGCCAAGGGTCGACTAGCCAAGAGACCCAGTACTTC; CDR3 protein: CASSQGSTSQETQYF; V gene: TRBV14; D gene: -; J gene: TRBJ2-5; clone size: -
CDR3 DNA: TGTGCCACCAGCAGAGATCGCAGGGTTGGAGAGCAGTACTTC; CDR3 protein: CATSRDRRVGEQYF; V gene: TRBV15; D gene: -; J gene: TRBJ2-7; clone size: -
CDR3 DNA: TGTGCCAGCAGCGAAGGGAATGAAAAACTGTTTTTT; CDR3 protein: CASSEGNEKLFF; V gene: TRBV5-6; D gene: -; J gene: TRBJ1-4; clone size: -
CDR3 DNA: TGTGCCAGCAGTGACCCAGGGGGAAACTATGGCTACACCTTC; CDR3 protein: CASSDPGGNYGYTF; V gene: TRBV25-1; D gene: TRBD1; J gene: TRBJ1-2; clone size: -
CDR3 DNA: TGTGCCAGCAAGACCCGGGGACGCGGCGAGCAGTACTTC; CDR3 protein: CASKTRGRGEQYF; V gene: TRBV6-5; D gene: -; J gene: TRBJ2-7; clone size: -
CDR3 DNA: TGTGCTAGTGGTTTGGGGAGGACTGAAGCTTTCTTT; CDR3 protein: CASGLGRTEAFF; V gene: TRBV12-5; D gene: -; J gene: TRBJ1-1; clone size: -
CDR3 DNA: TGTGCCAGCTCACCCAAGGACAGGGCCACCTACGAGCAGTACTTC; CDR3 protein: CASSPKDRATYEQYF; V gene: TRBV18; D gene: TRBD1; J gene: TRBJ2-7; clone size: -
CDR3 DNA: TGCGCCAGCAGCTTGGGACAGCCATCTGGAAACACCATATATTTT; CDR3 protein: CASSLGQPSGNTIYF; V gene: TRBV5-1; D gene: -; J gene: TRBJ1-3; clone size: few
CDR3 DNA: TGCGCCAGCAGCCGGGAACTATACTACGAGCAGTACTTC; CDR3 protein: CASSRELYYEQYF; V gene: TRBV4-1; D gene: -; J gene: TRBJ2-7; clone size: -
CDR3 DNA: TGTGCCAGCAGCGCGCTCCCGGCCGATGGAAATGGCTACACCTTC; CDR3 protein: CASSALPADGNGYTF; V gene: TRBV9; D gene: -; J gene: TRBJ1-2; clone size: -
CDR3 DNA: TGTGCCAGCACAGGAACGGGGTATAATTCACCCCTCCACTTT; CDR3 protein: CASTGTGYNSPLHF; V gene: TRBV28; D gene: -; J gene: TRBJ1-6; clone size: -
CDR3 DNA: TGCGCCAGCAGAAGCTTAGGTTCACCCCTCCACTTT; CDR3 protein: CASRSLGSPLHF; V gene: TRBV10-2; D gene: -; J gene: TRBJ1-6; clone size: once
CDR3 DNA: TGCAGCGTTGAAGGGGCCACCAGCTCCTACAATGAGCAGTTCTTC; CDR3 protein: CSVEGATSSYNEQFF; V gene: TRBV29-1; D gene: -; J gene: TRBJ2-1; clone size: once
CDR3 DNA: TGCGCCAGCAGCTTGGAGGGGGAGAACCCCTACGAGCAGTACTTC; CDR3 protein: CASSLEGENPYEQYF; V gene: TRBV5-1; D gene: -; J gene: TRBJ2-7; clone size: -
CDR3 DNA: TGTGCCAGCAGTGATCTGGGGGTGGGTGAGCAGTACTTC; CDR3 protein: CASSDLGVGEQYF; V gene: TRBV6-1; D gene: -; J gene: TRBJ2-7; clone size: -
CDR3 DNA: TGTGCCAGCATCTCCGCCGCCGGGCAGTTCTTC; CDR3 protein: CASISAAGQFF; V gene: TRBV28; D gene: -; J gene: TRBJ2-1; clone size: -
CDR3 DNA: TGTGCCAGCAGTGTAGGCGGATACAATCAGCCCCAGCATTTT; CDR3 protein: CASSVGGYNQPQHF; V gene: TRBV2; D gene: -; J gene: TRBJ1-5; clone size: -
CDR3 DNA: TGTGCCAGCAGCTTACCCCGAGATTGGGGTGAAGCTTTCTTT; CDR3 protein: CASSLPRDWGEAFF; V gene: TRBV7-9; D gene: -; J gene: TRBJ1-1; clone size: -
CDR3 DNA: TGCGCCAGCAGCTTGGTTGGTGCTTCCGGGGAAAAACTGTTTTTT; CDR3 protein: CASSLVGASGEKLFF; V gene: TRBV5-1; D gene: -; J gene: TRBJ1-4; clone size: -
CDR3 DNA: TGTGCCAGCAGCGCCGGGTTCTATAGCAATCAGCCCCAGCATTTT; CDR3 protein: CASSAGFYSNQPQHF; V gene: TRBV3-1/TRBV3-2; D gene: -; J gene: TRBJ1-5; clone size: -
CDR3 DNA: TGCAGCGTTGAAGGGCAGATGAACACTGAAGCTTTCTTT; CDR3 protein: CSVEGQMNTEAFF; V gene: TRBV29-1; D gene: -; J gene: TRBJ1-1; clone size: -
CDR3 DNA: TGTGCCAGCAGCTTGGTTGGACAGGGATCGCCCCTCCACTTT; CDR3 protein: CASSLVGQGSPLHF; V gene: TRBV5-4; D gene: TRBD1; J gene: TRBJ1-6; clone size: -
CDR3 DNA: TGCAGTTCCCGACAGAATATCATTCCAGATACGCAGTATTTT; CDR3 protein: CSSRQNIIPDTQYF; V gene: TRBV29-1; D gene: -; J gene: TRBJ2-3; clone size: -
CDR3 DNA: TGTGCCAGCAGCCAAGAACCGGGGACGGAGACCCAGTACTTC; CDR3 protein: CASSQEPGTETQYF; V gene: TRBV4-2; D gene: -; J gene: TRBJ2-5; clone size: -
CDR3 DNA: TGTGCCTGGAACAGGGGTGCCGGGGAGCTGTTTTTT; CDR3 protein: CAWNRGAGELFF; V gene: TRBV30; D gene: TRBD1; J gene: TRBJ2-2; clone size: -
CDR3 DNA: TGTGCCAGCAGTGAAGTCGGCACAGATACGCAGTATTTT; CDR3 protein: CASSEVGTDTQYF; V gene: TRBV2; D gene: -; J gene: TRBJ2-3; clone size: -
CDR3 DNA: TGTGCCAGCAGGTCGGGACAGGGCAATGAGCAGTTCTTC; CDR3 protein: CASRSGQGNEQFF; V gene: TRBV6-5; D gene: TRBD1; J gene: TRBJ2-1; clone size: -
CDR3 DNA: TGCGCCAGCAGCCGTTCAGAAGAGCAGTTCTTC; CDR3 protein: CASSRSEEQFF; V gene: TRBV4-1; D gene: -; J gene: TRBJ2-1; clone size: -
CDR3 DNA: TGTGCCAGCAGTTTGTCAGGGGGCTGGGAAAAACTGTTTTTT; CDR3 protein: CASSLSGGWEKLFF; V gene: TRBV27; D gene: TRBD1; J gene: TRBJ1-4; clone size: -
CDR3 DNA: TGTGCCAGCTCACCACAAGAGATCAATGAGCAGTTCTTC; CDR3 protein: CASSPQEINEQFF; V gene: TRBV18; D gene: -; J gene: TRBJ2-1; clone size: -
CDR3 DNA: TGTGCCAGCAGCTTAGTAGTGGTGACAGGGGCCGCCTCTGGAAACACCATATATTTT; CDR3 protein: CASSLVVVTGAASGNTIYF; V gene: TRBV11-2; D gene: TRBD1; J gene: TRBJ1-3; clone size: -
CDR3 DNA: TGTGCCAGCAGCCCGTGGACTAGCGGGTCGGGCTACAATGAGCAGTTCTTC; CDR3 protein: CASSPWTSGSGYNEQFF; V gene: TRBV5-5; D gene: TRBD2; J gene: TRBJ2-1; clone size: once
CDR3 DNA: TGTGCCAGCAGTCGGGAGATCTATAATTCACCCCTCCACTTT; CDR3 protein: CASSREIYNSPLHF; V gene: TRBV6-5; D gene: -; J gene: TRBJ1-6; clone size: -
CDR3 DNA: TGTGCCAGCAGTACTCTTAGGGGACTAGCGGGGTTTAGAGAGACCCAGTACTTC; CDR3 protein: CASSTLRGLAGFRETQYF; V gene: TRBV5-6; D gene: TRBD2; J gene: TRBJ2-5; clone size: -
CDR3 DNA: TGTGCCAGCAGTTTAGGCTCGGACAGCACCTACGAGCAGTACTTC; CDR3 protein: CASSLGSDSTYEQYF; V gene: TRBV27; D gene: -; J gene: TRBJ2-7; clone size: -
CDR3 DNA: TGTGCCTGGAGTGGGCTTGGAGAGACCCAGTACTTC; CDR3 protein: CAWSGLGETQYF; V gene: TRBV30; D gene: -; J gene: TRBJ2-5; clone size: -
CDR3 DNA: TGTGCCAGCAGTTTATCGGGCCGGGAGGGAGGCTATGGCTACACCTTC; CDR3 protein: CASSLSGREGGYGYTF; V gene: TRBV27; D gene: -; J gene: TRBJ1-2; clone size: -
CDR3 DNA: TGTGCCAGCAGTACGACAGTTAACTATGGCTACACCTTC; CDR3 protein: CASSTTVNYGYTF; V gene: TRBV2; D gene: -; J gene: TRBJ1-2; clone size: -
CDR3 DNA: TGTGCCAGCAGCCCTAAATTACGATCGAATCAGCCCCAGCATTTT; CDR3 protein: CASSPKLRSNQPQHF; V gene: TRBV28; D gene: -; J gene: TRBJ1-5; clone size: -
CDR3 DNA: TGTGCCAGCAGCCAAGTTATTTTGAACACTGAAGCTTTCTTT; CDR3 protein: CASSQVILNTEAFF; V gene: TRBV4-2; D gene: -; J gene: TRBJ1-1; clone size: -
CDR3 DNA: TGTGCCTGGAGTGTACAGTCGGGTTTCAATGAGCAGTTCTTC; CDR3 protein: CAWSVQSGFNEQFF; V gene: TRBV30; D gene: -; J gene: TRBJ2-1; clone size: -
CDR3 DNA: TGTGCCAGCTCACCAATGGACAGGCTCAATGAGCAGTTCTTC; CDR3 protein: CASSPMDRLNEQFF; V gene: TRBV18; D gene: TRBD1; J gene: TRBJ2-1; clone size: -
CDR3 DNA: TGTGCCAGCAGCTTAGTAGGAGGGGGCCTTGGAGAGACCCAGTACTTC; CDR3 protein: CASSLVGGGLGETQYF; V gene: TRBV7-2; D gene: -; J gene: TRBJ2-5; clone size: -
CDR3 DNA: TGTGCCAGCACGGCTGTTCGTCGCTCCTACGAGCAGTACTTC; CDR3 protein: CASTAVRRSYEQYF; V gene: TRBV6-5; D gene: -; J gene: TRBJ2-7; clone size: -
CDR3 DNA: TGTGCCACCAGTGATTTAGGGGCTAGCGCCTACAATGAGCAGTTCTTC; CDR3 protein: CATSDLGASAYNEQFF; V gene: TRBV24-1; D gene: -; J gene: TRBJ2-1; clone size: -
CDR3 DNA: TGTGCCAGCAGCTTGGATAGGACAGGGAACTATGGCTACACCTTC; CDR3 protein: CASSLDRTGNYGYTF; V gene: TRBV5-4; D gene: TRBD1; J gene: TRBJ1-2; clone size: few
CDR3 DNA: TGTGCCAGCAGTGGTGCGGGAGTGGGTGAGCAGTTCTTC; CDR3 protein: CASSGAGVGEQFF; V gene: TRBV25-1; D gene: TRBD2; J gene: TRBJ2-1; clone size: -
CDR3 DNA: TGTGCCACCAGCAGAGACAGGGTAGCTGGAAACACCATATATTTT; CDR3 protein: CATSRDRVAGNTIYF; V gene: TRBV15; D gene: -; J gene: TRBJ1-3; clone size: once
CDR3 DNA: TGTGCCAGCAGGTCAGGGGGCGGGGGGAACACTGAAGCTTTCTTT; CDR3 protein: CASRSGGGGNTEAFF; V gene: TRBV6-6; D gene: TRBD1; J gene: TRBJ1-1; clone size: -
CDR3 DNA: TGTGCCAGTAGGAAGACAGGGACCCTAGCCAAAAACATTCAGTACTTC; CDR3 protein: CASRKTGTLAKNIQYF; V gene: TRBV19; D gene: TRBD1; J gene: TRBJ2-4; clone size: -